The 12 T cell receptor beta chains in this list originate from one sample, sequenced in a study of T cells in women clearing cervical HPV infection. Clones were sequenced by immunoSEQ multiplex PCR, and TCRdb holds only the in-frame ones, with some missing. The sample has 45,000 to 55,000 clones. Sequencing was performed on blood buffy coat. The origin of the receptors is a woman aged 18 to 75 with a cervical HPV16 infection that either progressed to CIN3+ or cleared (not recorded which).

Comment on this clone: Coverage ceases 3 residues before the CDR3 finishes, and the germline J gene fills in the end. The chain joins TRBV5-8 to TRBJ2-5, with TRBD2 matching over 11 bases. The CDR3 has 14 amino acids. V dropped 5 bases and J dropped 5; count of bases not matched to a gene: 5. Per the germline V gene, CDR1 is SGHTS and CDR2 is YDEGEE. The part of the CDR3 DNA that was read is TGTGCCAGCAGTCAGGGACTAGCGGCGGAGACC. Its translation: CASSQGLAAET. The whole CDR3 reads CASSQGLAAETQYF.

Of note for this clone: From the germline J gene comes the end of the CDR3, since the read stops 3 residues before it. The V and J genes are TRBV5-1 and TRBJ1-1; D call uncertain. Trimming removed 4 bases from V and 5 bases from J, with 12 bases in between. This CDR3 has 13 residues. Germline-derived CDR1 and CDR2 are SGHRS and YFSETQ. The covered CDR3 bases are TGCGCCAGCAGCACTACTAGGGATACTGAA. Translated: CASSTTRDTE. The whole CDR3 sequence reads CASSTTRDTEAFF.

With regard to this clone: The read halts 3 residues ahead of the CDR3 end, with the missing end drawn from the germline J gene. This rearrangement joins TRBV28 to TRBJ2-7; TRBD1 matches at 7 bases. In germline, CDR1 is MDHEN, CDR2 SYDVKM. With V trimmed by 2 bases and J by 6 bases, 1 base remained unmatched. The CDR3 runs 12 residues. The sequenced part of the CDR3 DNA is TGTGCCAGCAGTTTAACAGGGGTCGAG. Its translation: CASSLTGVE. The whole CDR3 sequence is CASSLTGVEQYF.

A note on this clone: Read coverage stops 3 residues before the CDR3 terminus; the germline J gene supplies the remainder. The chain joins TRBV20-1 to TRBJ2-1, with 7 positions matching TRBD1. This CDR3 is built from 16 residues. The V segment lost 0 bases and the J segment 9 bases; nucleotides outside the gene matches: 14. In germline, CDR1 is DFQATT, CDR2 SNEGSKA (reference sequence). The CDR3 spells CSAREGSGQRLREQFF. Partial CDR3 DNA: TGCAGTGCTAGAGAGGGGTCGGGACAGCGCCTTCGTGAG.

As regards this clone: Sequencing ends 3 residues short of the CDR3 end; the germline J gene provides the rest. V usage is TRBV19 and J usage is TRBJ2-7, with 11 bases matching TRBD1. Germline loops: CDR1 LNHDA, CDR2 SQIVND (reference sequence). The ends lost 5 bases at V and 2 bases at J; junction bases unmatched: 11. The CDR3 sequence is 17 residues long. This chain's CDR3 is CASSFGSGGQGAYEQYF. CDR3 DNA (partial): TGTGCCAGTAGTTTCGGTAGTGGGGGACAGGGGGCCTACGAG.

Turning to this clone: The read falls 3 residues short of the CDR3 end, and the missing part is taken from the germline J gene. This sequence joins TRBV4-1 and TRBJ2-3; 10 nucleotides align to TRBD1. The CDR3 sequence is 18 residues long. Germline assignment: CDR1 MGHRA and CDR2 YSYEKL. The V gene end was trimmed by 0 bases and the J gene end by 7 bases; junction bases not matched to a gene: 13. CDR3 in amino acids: CASSQDGGSGQGRYTQYF. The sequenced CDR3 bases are TGCGCCAGCAGCCAAGACGGTGGATCGGGACAGGGGCGATATACG.

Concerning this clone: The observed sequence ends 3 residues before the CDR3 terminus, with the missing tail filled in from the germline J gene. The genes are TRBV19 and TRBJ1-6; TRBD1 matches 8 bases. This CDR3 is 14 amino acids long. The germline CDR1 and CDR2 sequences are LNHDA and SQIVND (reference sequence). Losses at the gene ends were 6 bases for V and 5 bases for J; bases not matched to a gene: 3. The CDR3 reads CASRGDRNNSPLHF. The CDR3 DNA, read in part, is TGTGCCAGTAGGGGGGACAGGAATAATTCACCC.

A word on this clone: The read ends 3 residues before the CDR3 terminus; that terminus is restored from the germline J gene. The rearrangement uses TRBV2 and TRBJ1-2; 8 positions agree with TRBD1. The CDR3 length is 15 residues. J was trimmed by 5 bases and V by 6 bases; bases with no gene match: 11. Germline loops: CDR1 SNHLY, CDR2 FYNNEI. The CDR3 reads CASSERGTGGYGYTF. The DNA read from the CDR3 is TGTGCCAGCAGCGAACGGGGGACAGGTGGATATGGC.

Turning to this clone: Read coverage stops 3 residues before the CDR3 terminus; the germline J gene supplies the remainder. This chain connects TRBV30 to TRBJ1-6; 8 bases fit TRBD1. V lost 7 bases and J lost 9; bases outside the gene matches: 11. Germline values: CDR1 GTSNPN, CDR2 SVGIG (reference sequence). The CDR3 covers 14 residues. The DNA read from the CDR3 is TGTGCCTCGACCCGGACAGGGTGGAGTTCACCC. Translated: CASTRTGWSSP. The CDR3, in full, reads CASTRTGWSSPLHF. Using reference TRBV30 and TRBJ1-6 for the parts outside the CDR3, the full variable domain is SQTIHQWPATLVQPVGSPLSLECTVEGTSNPNLYWYRQAAGRGLQLLFYSVGIGQISSEVPQNLSASRPQDRQFILSSKKLLLSDSGFYLCASTRTGWSSPLHFGNGTRLTVT.

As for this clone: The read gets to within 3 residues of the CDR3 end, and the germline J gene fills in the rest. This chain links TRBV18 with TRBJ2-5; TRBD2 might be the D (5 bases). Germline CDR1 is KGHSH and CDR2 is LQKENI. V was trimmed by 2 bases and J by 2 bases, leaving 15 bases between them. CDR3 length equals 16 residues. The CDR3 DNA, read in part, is TGTGCCAGCTCACCAATCTCCGGACTGCGACAAGAGACC. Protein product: CASSPISGLRQET. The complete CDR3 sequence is CASSPISGLRQETQYF.

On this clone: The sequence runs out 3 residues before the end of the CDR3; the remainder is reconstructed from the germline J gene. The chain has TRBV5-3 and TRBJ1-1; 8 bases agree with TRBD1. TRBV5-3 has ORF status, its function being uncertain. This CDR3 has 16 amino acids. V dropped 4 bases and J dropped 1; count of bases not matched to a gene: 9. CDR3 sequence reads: CARSPGQGERNTEAFF. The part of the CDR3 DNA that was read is TGTGCCAGAAGCCCCGGACAGGGAGAACGGAACACTGAA.

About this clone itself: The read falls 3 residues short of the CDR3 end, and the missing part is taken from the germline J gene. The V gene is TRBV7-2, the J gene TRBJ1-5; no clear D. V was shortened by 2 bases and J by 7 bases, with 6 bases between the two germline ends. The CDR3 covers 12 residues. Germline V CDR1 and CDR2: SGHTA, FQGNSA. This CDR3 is CASSLPRQPQHF. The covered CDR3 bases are TGTGCCAGCAGCTTACCGAGGCAGCCC.